Included here is one TCR beta chain sequence, with context. Its antigen remains unknown. A single record per CDR3 protein comes from TCRdb applying MiXCR to the 5' RACE reads. This sample has fewer than 550,000 distinct CDR3 sequences; under 5.5% occur once, and the top ten carry roughly 3.3%. Germline V gene data show CDR1 as DFQATT and CDR2 as SNEGSKA (reference sequence). The CDR3 is 15 residues long. With 1 base clipped from V and 8 bases from J, the junction kept 7 bases outside the gene matches. This entry is derived from a study of CD8 T cells in ankylosing spondylitis. General study points: Ankylosing spondylitis blood seemed to carry a telltale TCR beta motif made of several highly homologous variants.

The chain combines TRBV20-1 with TRBJ2-1; TRBD2 matches at 11 bases. Specimen: blood, either unsorted or a sorted T cell fraction (not recorded which). This TCR was recovered from a male donor with ankylosing spondylitis. This chain's CDR3 is CSARAPSGRSDEQFF. CDR3 nucleotide sequence: TGCAGTGCTAGAGCCCCTAGCGGGAGGTCGGATGAGCAGTTCTTC.